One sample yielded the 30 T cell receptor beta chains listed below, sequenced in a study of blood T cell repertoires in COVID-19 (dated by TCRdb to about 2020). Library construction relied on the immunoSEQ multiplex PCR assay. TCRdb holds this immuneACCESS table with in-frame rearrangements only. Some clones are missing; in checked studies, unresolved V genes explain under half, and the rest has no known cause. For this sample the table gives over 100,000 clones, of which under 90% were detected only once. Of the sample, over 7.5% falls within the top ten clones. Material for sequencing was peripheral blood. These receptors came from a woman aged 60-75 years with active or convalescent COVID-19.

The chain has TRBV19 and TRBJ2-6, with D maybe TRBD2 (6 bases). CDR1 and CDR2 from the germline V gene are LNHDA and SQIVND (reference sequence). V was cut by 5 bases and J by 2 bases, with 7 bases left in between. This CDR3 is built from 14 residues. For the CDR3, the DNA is TGTGCCAGTAGTGGGACTGCTGGGGCCAACGTCCTGACTTTC. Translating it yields CASSGTAGANVLTF.

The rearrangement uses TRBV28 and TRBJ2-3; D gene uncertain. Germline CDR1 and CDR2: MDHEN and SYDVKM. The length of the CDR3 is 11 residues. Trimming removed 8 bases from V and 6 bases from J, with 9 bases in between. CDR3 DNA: TGTGCCAGCGAAACTCTCGATACGCAGTATTTT. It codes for CASETLDTQYF.

CDR3 residues: CASSFSTGSNQPQHF. The CDR3 region has the DNA TGTGCCAGCAGTTTCTCCACGGGGAGCAATCAGCCCCAGCATTTT. This sequence joins TRBV28 and TRBJ1-5; no clear D gene. This CDR3 spans 15 amino acids. Trimming cost V 3 bases and J 1 base, with 10 bases left between them. Germline CDR1 reads MDHEN; CDR2 reads SYDVKM.

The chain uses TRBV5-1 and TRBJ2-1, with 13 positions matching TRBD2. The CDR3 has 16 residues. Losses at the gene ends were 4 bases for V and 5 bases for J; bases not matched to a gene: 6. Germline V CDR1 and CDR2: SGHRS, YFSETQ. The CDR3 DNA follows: TGCGCCAGCAGCAATCAGGGACTAGCGGGAAACAATGAGCAGTTCTTC. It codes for CASSNQGLAGNNEQFF.

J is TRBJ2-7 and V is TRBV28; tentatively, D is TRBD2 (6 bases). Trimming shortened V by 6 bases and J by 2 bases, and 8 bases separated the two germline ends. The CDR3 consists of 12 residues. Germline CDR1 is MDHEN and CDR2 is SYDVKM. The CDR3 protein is CASREGPYEQYF. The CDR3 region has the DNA TGTGCCAGCAGGGAGGGCCCCTACGAGCAGTACTTC.

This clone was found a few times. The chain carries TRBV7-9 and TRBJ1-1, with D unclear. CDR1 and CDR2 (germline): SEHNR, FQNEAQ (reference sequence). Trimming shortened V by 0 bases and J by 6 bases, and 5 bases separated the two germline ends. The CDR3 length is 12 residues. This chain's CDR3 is CASSLAASEAFF. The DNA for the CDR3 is TGTGCCAGCAGCTTAGCCGCGTCTGAAGCTTTCTTT. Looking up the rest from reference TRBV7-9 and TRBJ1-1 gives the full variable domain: DTGVSQNPRHKITKRGQNVTFRCDPISEHNRLYWYRQTLGQGPEFLTYFQNEAQLEKSRLLSDRFSAERPKGSFSTLEIQRTEQGDSAMYLCASSLAASEAFFGQGTRLTVV.

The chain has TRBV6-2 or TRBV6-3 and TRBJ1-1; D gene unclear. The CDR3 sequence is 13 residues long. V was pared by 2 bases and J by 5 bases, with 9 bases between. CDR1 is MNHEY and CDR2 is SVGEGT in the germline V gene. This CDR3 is CASSYAVSTEAFF. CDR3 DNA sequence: TGTGCCAGCAGTTACGCGGTCTCAACTGAAGCTTTCTTT.

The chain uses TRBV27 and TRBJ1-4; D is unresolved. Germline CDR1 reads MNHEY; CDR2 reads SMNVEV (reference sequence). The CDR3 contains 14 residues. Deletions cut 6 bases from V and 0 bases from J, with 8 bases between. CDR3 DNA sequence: TGTGCCAGCAGAGCATTTGCAACTAATGAAAAACTGTTTTTT. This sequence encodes CASRAFATNEKLFF.

CDR3 region: CASSLGQGTEQYV. As DNA, the CDR3 is TGTGCCAGCAGCTTAGGACAGGGTACCGAGCAGTACGTC. This chain joins TRBV11-2 and TRBJ2-7, with TRBD1 matching 7 bases. J lost 6 bases, V lost 1 base, and 3 bases had no gene match. The CDR3 is made up of 13 amino acids. Germline V lookup: CDR1 SGHAT, CDR2 FQNNGV.

CDR3 nucleotide sequence: TGCGCCAGCAGCTTGGGGGCGGGGGGCAATGAGCAGTTCTTC. Protein product: CASSLGAGGNEQFF. V and J are TRBV5-1 and TRBJ2-1; 8 nucleotides agree with TRBD2. CDR1 SGHRS and CDR2 YFSETQ come from the germline V gene. V shed 0 bases and J 6 bases; nucleotides not matched to a gene: 2. The CDR3 runs 14 residues.

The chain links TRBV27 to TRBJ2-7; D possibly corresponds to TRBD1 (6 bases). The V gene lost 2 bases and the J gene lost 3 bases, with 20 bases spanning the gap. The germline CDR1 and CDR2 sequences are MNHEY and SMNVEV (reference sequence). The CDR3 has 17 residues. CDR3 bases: TGTGCCAGCAGTTTAGGGACACCCCATCGGATCGGCTACGAGCAGTACTTC. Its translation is CASSLGTPHRIGYEQYF.

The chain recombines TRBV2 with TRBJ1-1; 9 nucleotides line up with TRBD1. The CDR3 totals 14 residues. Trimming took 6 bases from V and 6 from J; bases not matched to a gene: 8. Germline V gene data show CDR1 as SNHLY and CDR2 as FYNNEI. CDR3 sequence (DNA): TGTGCCAGCAGAAAACAGGGGGCGAATCCTGAAGCTTTCTTT. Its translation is CASRKQGANPEAFF.

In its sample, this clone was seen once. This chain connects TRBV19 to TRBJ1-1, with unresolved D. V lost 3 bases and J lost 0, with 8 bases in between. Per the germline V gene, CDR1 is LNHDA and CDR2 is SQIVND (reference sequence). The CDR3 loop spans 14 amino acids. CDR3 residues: CASSIPGLNTEAFF. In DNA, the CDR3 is TGTGCCAGTAGTATCCCGGGGTTGAACACTGAAGCTTTCTTT.

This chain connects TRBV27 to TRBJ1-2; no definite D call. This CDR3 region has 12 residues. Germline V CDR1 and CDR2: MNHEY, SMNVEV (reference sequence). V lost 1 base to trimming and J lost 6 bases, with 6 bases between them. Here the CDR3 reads CASSLFGDGYTF. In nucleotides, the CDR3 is TGTGCCAGCAGTTTATTCGGGGATGGCTACACCTTC.

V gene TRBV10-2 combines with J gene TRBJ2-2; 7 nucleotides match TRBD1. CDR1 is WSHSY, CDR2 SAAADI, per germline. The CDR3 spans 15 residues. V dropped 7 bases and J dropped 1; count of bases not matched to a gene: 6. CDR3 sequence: CASIGGDRNTGELFF. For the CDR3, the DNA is TGCGCCAGCATTGGTGGGGACAGGAACACCGGGGAGCTGTTTTTT.

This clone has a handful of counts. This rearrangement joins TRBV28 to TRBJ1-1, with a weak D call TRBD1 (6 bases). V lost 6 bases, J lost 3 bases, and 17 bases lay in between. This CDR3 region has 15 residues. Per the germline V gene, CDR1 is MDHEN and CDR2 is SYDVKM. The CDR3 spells CASRQPTTGDTEAFF. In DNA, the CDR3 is TGTGCCAGCAGACAGCCTACGACAGGTGACACTGAAGCTTTCTTT.

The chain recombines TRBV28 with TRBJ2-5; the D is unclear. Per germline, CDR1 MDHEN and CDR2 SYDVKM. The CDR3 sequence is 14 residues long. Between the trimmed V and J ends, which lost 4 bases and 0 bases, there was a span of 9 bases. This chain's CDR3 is CASSWLPNQETQYF. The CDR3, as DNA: TGTGCCAGCAGTTGGCTCCCGAACCAAGAGACCCAGTACTTC.

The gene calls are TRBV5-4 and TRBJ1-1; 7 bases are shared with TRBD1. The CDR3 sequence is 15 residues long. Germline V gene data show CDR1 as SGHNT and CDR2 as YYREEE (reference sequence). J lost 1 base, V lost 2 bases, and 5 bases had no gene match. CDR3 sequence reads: CASSFSRTGNTEAFF. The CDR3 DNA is TGTGCCAGCAGCTTTTCGCGGACAGGGAACACTGAAGCTTTCTTT.

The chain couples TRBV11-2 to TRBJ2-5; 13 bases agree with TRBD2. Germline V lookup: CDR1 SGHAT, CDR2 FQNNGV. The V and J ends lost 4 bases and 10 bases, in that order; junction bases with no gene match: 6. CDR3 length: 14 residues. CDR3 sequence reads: CASSSLAGGRGQYF. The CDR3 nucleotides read TGTGCCAGCAGCTCACTAGCGGGAGGGCGGGGCCAGTACTTC.

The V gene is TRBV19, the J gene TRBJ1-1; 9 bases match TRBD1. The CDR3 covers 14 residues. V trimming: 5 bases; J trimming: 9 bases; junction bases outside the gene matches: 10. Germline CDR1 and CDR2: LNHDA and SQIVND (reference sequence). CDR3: CASSVSRDRDKAFF. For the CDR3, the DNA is TGTGCCAGTAGTGTCAGCCGGGACAGGGATAAAGCTTTCTTT.

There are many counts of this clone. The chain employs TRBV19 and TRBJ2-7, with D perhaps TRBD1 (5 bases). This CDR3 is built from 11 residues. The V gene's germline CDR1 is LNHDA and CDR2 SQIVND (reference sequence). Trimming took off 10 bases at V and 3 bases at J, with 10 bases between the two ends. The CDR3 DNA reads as TGTGCCACCTCCCAGGGCTACGAGCAGTACTTC. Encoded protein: CATSQGYEQYF.

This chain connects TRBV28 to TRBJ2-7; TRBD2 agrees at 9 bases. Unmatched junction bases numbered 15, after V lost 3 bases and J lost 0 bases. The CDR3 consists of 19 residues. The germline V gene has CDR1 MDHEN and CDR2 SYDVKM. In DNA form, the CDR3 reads TGTGCCAGCAGTTTCCCTCTAACTCAAGCGGGAGGAAGCTCCTACGAGCAGTACTTC. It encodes CASSFPLTQAGGSSYEQYF.

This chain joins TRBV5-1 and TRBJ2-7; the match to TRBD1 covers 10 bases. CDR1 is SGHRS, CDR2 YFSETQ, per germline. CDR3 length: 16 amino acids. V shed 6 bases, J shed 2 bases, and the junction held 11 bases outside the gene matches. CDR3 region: CASIPRPGQGTYEQYF. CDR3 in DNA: TGCGCCAGCATCCCCCGACCGGGACAGGGGACCTACGAGCAGTACTTC.

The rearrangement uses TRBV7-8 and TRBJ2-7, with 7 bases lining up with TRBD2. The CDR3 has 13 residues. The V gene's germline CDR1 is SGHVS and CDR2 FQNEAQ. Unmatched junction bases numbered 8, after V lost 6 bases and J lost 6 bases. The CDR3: CASSVAGVGEQYF. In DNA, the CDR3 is TGTGCCAGCAGTGTGGCGGGAGTGGGCGAGCAGTACTTC. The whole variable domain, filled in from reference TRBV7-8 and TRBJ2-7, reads GAGVSQSPRYKVAKRGQDVALRCDPISGHVSLFWYQQALGQGPEFLTYFQNEAQLDKSGLPSDRFFAERPEGSVSTLKIQRTQQEDSAVYLCASSVAGVGEQYFGPGTRLTVT.

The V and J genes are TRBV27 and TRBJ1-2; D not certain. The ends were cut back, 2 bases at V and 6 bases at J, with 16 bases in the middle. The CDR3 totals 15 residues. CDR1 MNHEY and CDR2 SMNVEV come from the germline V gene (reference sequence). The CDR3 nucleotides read TGTGCCAGCAGTTTAGCCCCAGGAGGTTGGGATGGCTACACCTTC. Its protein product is CASSLAPGGWDGYTF.

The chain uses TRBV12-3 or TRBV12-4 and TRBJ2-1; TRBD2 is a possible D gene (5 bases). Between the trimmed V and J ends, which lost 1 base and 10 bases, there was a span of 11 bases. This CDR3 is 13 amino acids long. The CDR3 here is CASSLVRLAEQFF. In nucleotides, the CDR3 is TGTGCCAGCAGTTTAGTTAGGCTAGCCGAGCAGTTCTTC.

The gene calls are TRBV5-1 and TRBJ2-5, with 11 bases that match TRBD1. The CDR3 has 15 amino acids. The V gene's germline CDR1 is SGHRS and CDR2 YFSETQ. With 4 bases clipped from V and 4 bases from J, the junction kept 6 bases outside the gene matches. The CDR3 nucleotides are TGCGCCAGCAGCAGGACAGGGGGCAAGAGAGAGACCCAGTACTTC. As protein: CASSRTGGKRETQYF.

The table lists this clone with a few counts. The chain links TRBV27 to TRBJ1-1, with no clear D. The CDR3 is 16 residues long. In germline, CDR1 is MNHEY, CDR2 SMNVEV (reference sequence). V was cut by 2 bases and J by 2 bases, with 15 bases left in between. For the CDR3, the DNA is TGTGCCAGCAGTTTAGACCCCCCCCGAGGAAACACTGAAGCTTTCTTT. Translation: CASSLDPPRGNTEAFF.

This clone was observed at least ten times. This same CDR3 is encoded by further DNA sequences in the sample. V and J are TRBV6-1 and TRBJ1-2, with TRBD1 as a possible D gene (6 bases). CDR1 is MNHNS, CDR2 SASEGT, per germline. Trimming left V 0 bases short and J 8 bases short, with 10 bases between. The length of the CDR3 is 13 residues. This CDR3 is CASSEAGRGGYTF. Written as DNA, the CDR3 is TGTGCCAGCAGTGAAGCGGGCAGGGGCGGCTACACCTTC.

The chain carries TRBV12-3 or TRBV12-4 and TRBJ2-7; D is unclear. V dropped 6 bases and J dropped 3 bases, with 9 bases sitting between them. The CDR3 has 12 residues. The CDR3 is CASSLENYEQYF. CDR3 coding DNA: TGTGCCAGCAGCCTAGAGAACTACGAGCAGTACTTC.